Listed below are T cell receptor beta chains from one sample, sequenced in a study of beta chain features in type 1 diabetes. Profiled with immunoSEQ multiplex PCR; TCRdb holds only in-frame clones, not every one. The sample contains under 950,000 clones, roughly 16% of which appear only once. The specimen was naive CD4+ T cells from blood. The receptors here all came from a woman younger than 30 in good health. Each CDR3 is given with its conserved first and last residue. A D gene is named only where the DNA matches it firmly. Only some rows state a clone size, as once, few, many or a class for expanded clones.

D gene: -
V gene: TRBV29-1
clone size: -
CDR3 length: 14
J gene: TRBJ2-5
CDR3 DNA: TGCAGCGTTGAATCATACCCAGGGAGAGAGACCCAGTACTTC
CDR3 protein: CSVESYPGRETQYF

D gene: -
V gene: TRBV2
clone size: -
CDR3 length: 15
J gene: TRBJ1-2
CDR3 DNA: TGTGCCAGCAGTGTGGGGTACGGGGGGTCCTATGGCTACACCTTC
CDR3 protein: CASSVGYGGSYGYTF

D gene: -
V gene: TRBV28
clone size: few
CDR3 length: 15
J gene: TRBJ1-5
CDR3 DNA: TGTGCCAGCAACCTATTTTCGGGACTTTATGGGCCCCAGCATTTT
CDR3 protein: CASNLFSGLYGPQHF

D gene: TRBD1
V gene: TRBV19
clone size: -
CDR3 length: 16
J gene: TRBJ2-7
CDR3 DNA: TGTGCCAGTAGTATCTCGCAAACCAGGGGGCTCGGCGAGCAGTACTTC
CDR3 protein: CASSISQTRGLGEQYF

D gene: -
V gene: TRBV28
clone size: -
CDR3 length: 16
J gene: TRBJ2-7
CDR3 DNA: TGTGCCAGCAGTTTAGGTGCCATGCAGGGACCATTGGAGCAGTACTTC
CDR3 protein: CASSLGAMQGPLEQYF

D gene: -
V gene: TRBV18
clone size: few
CDR3 length: 15
J gene: TRBJ2-3
CDR3 DNA: TGTGCCAGCTCACCAGCCGGAAGGTTCACAGATACGCAGTATTTT
CDR3 protein: CASSPAGRFTDTQYF

D gene: -
V gene: TRBV29-1
clone size: few
CDR3 length: 11
J gene: TRBJ1-2
CDR3 DNA: TGCAGCACAACAGGACTCTATGGCTACACCTTC
CDR3 protein: CSTTGLYGYTF

D gene: -
V gene: TRBV21-1
clone size: few
CDR3 length: 17
J gene: TRBJ1-5
CDR3 DNA: TGTGCCAGCAGCAAATTTCTAGGGGGGGGGCTGGTTCAGCCCCAGCATTTT
CDR3 protein: CASSKFLGGGLVQPQHF

D gene: TRBD2
V gene: TRBV28
clone size: -
CDR3 length: 16
J gene: TRBJ2-7
CDR3 DNA: TGTGCCAGCAGCATCGGCCGGACTAGCGGGATCAACGAGCAGTACTTC
CDR3 protein: CASSIGRTSGINEQYF

D gene: -
V gene: TRBV6-1
clone size: few
CDR3 length: 11
J gene: TRBJ2-7
CDR3 DNA: TGTGCCAGCAGTCCGCACATCGAGCAGTACTTC
CDR3 protein: CASSPHIEQYF

D gene: TRBD2
V gene: TRBV11-2
clone size: few
CDR3 length: 19
J gene: TRBJ2-1
CDR3 DNA: TGTGCCAGCAGCTTAGGCTCTAGCGGGAGGGTAGGTCCCTACAATGAGCAGTTCTTC
CDR3 protein: CASSLGSSGRVGPYNEQFF

D gene: TRBD2
V gene: TRBV15
clone size: -
CDR3 length: 15
J gene: TRBJ2-1
CDR3 DNA: TGTGCCACCAGTCGACCGGGACTAGCGGGAAATGAGCAGTTCTTC
CDR3 protein: CATSRPGLAGNEQFF

D gene: -
V gene: TRBV6-5
clone size: -
CDR3 length: 12
J gene: TRBJ1-3
CDR3 DNA: TGTGCCAGCAGTGAGGGAGGAAACACCATATATTTT
CDR3 protein: CASSEGGNTIYF

D gene: -
V gene: TRBV5-4
clone size: few
CDR3 length: 12
J gene: TRBJ2-7
CDR3 DNA: TGTGCCAGCAGCCACAGGGACGGCGAGCAGTACTTC
CDR3 protein: CASSHRDGEQYF

D gene: -
V gene: TRBV2
clone size: few
CDR3 length: 15
J gene: TRBJ2-1
CDR3 DNA: TGTGCCAGCAGGACGACTGGTAGCTCCTACAATGAGCAGTTCTTC
CDR3 protein: CASRTTGSSYNEQFF

D gene: -
V gene: TRBV28
clone size: few
CDR3 length: 16
J gene: TRBJ2-3
CDR3 DNA: TGTGCCAGCGGGATTCCCTGGGGACTTCGCGCAGATACGCAGTATTTT
CDR3 protein: CASGIPWGLRADTQYF

D gene: -
V gene: TRBV5-1
clone size: few
CDR3 length: 14
J gene: TRBJ2-7
CDR3 DNA: TGCGCCAGCAGCTTGGAGGCCAGGGCGGGCGAGCAGTACTTC
CDR3 protein: CASSLEARAGEQYF

D gene: TRBD2
V gene: TRBV5-4
clone size: -
CDR3 length: 17
J gene: TRBJ2-3
CDR3 DNA: TGTGCCAGCAGCCACAGACTAGCGGGTGGCCCCACAGATACGCAGTATTTT
CDR3 protein: CASSHRLAGGPTDTQYF

D gene: -
V gene: TRBV9
clone size: -
CDR3 length: 15
J gene: TRBJ2-2
CDR3 DNA: TGTGCCAGCAGCGTTGGAGGGCTGAACACCGGGGAGCTGTTTTTT
CDR3 protein: CASSVGGLNTGELFF

D gene: -
V gene: TRBV12-2
clone size: -
CDR3 length: 14
J gene: TRBJ2-5
CDR3 DNA: TGTGCCAGCAACTCGGGACAGCGCCAAGAGACCCAGTACTTC
CDR3 protein: CASNSGQRQETQYF

D gene: -
V gene: TRBV19
clone size: -
CDR3 length: 14
J gene: TRBJ2-5
CDR3 DNA: TGTGCCAGTAGTATGAGGACCCCCGGGTGGACCCAGTACTTC
CDR3 protein: CASSMRTPGWTQYF

D gene: -
V gene: TRBV5-1
clone size: few
CDR3 length: 12
J gene: TRBJ2-3
CDR3 DNA: TGCGCCAGCAGCTTCCACACAGATACGCAGTATTTT
CDR3 protein: CASSFHTDTQYF

D gene: -
V gene: TRBV9
clone size: -
CDR3 length: 14
J gene: TRBJ1-2
CDR3 DNA: TGTGCCAGCAGCGACGAAACGGAGTTCCGAGGCTACACCTTC
CDR3 protein: CASSDETEFRGYTF

D gene: -
V gene: TRBV19
clone size: -
CDR3 length: 15
J gene: TRBJ1-2
CDR3 DNA: TGTGCCAGTAGTATGGAGACAGCCAGGAGATATGGCTACACCTTC
CDR3 protein: CASSMETARRYGYTF

D gene: -
V gene: TRBV4-2
clone size: few
CDR3 length: 16
J gene: TRBJ2-7
CDR3 DNA: TGTGCCAGCAGCCCACATGGAGGGGGAGGCTCCTACGAGCAGTACTTC
CDR3 protein: CASSPHGGGGSYEQYF

D gene: -
V gene: TRBV6-6
clone size: -
CDR3 length: 15
J gene: TRBJ1-4
CDR3 DNA: TGTGCCAGCAGTTACGGGAGGGGAGGAGCGGAAAAACTGTTTTTT
CDR3 protein: CASSYGRGGAEKLFF

D gene: -
V gene: TRBV11-2
clone size: few
CDR3 length: 14
J gene: TRBJ1-5
CDR3 DNA: TGTGCCAGCAGCTTCGGGCATAGCAATCAGCCCCAGCATTTT
CDR3 protein: CASSFGHSNQPQHF

D gene: -
V gene: TRBV6-5
clone size: few
CDR3 length: 14
J gene: TRBJ1-5
CDR3 DNA: TGTGCCAGCAGCCACAGGGATAGCAATCAGCCCCAGCATTTT
CDR3 protein: CASSHRDSNQPQHF

D gene: -
V gene: TRBV15
clone size: -
CDR3 length: 12
J gene: TRBJ2-5
CDR3 DNA: TGTGCCACCAGCACCTCTGTGGAGACCCAGTACTTC
CDR3 protein: CATSTSVETQYF

D gene: -
V gene: TRBV28
clone size: few
CDR3 length: 17
J gene: TRBJ2-3
CDR3 DNA: TGTGCCAGCAGTTTATTTGCCAGCTTGAGTGGCACAGATACGCAGTATTTT
CDR3 protein: CASSLFASLSGTDTQYF

D gene: -
V gene: TRBV7-2
clone size: -
CDR3 length: 13
J gene: TRBJ2-5
CDR3 DNA: TGTGCCAGCAGCTTAATGGGGCGTGAGACCCAGTACTTC
CDR3 protein: CASSLMGRETQYF

D gene: -
V gene: TRBV11-2
clone size: -
CDR3 length: 18
J gene: TRBJ2-3
CDR3 DNA: TGTGCCAGCAGCTTAGTTCCCTTCCAGGATACTAGCACAGATACGCAGTATTTT
CDR3 protein: CASSLVPFQDTSTDTQYF

D gene: -
V gene: TRBV28
clone size: -
CDR3 length: 14
J gene: TRBJ2-3
CDR3 DNA: TGTGCCAGCAGTCCACTTACTAGTTGGGATACGCAGTATTTT
CDR3 protein: CASSPLTSWDTQYF

D gene: -
V gene: TRBV7-9
clone size: -
CDR3 length: 15
J gene: TRBJ2-5
CDR3 DNA: TGTGCCAGCAGCCAGACGGGCCGACAGGACGAGACCCAGTACTTC
CDR3 protein: CASSQTGRQDETQYF

D gene: TRBD1
V gene: TRBV19
clone size: few
CDR3 length: 14
J gene: TRBJ2-3
CDR3 DNA: TGTGCCAGTAGCCTCAGGGGGAGAACAGATACGCAGTATTTT
CDR3 protein: CASSLRGRTDTQYF

D gene: TRBD1
V gene: TRBV6-5
clone size: -
CDR3 length: 15
J gene: TRBJ2-3
CDR3 DNA: TGTGCCAGCAGTAGACAGGGGGCAAGCACAGATACGCAGTATTTT
CDR3 protein: CASSRQGASTDTQYF

D gene: -
V gene: TRBV6-5
clone size: few
CDR3 length: 16
J gene: TRBJ1-4
CDR3 DNA: TGTGCCAGCAGTTACAGAACAGGGTTCGCTAATGAAAAACTGTTTTTT
CDR3 protein: CASSYRTGFANEKLFF

D gene: TRBD2
V gene: TRBV19
clone size: -
CDR3 length: 17
J gene: TRBJ2-7
CDR3 DNA: TGTGCCAGTAGTCCCGGGACTAGCGGTTCCGTCTCCTACGAGCAGTACTTC
CDR3 protein: CASSPGTSGSVSYEQYF

D gene: -
V gene: TRBV28
clone size: -
CDR3 length: 16
J gene: TRBJ2-3
CDR3 DNA: TGTGCCAGCAGCCGCTATGAGGGAGGTAGGGCAGATACGCAGTATTTT
CDR3 protein: CASSRYEGGRADTQYF

D gene: TRBD2
V gene: TRBV11-1
clone size: -
CDR3 length: 15
J gene: TRBJ2-3
CDR3 DNA: TGTGCCAGCAGCGGGACTAGCGGGAGTCAAGATACGCAGTATTTT
CDR3 protein: CASSGTSGSQDTQYF

D gene: -
V gene: TRBV28
clone size: few
CDR3 length: 13
J gene: TRBJ1-1
CDR3 DNA: TGTGCCAGCCGCGGGGGTGGATCTACTGAAGCTTTCTTT
CDR3 protein: CASRGGGSTEAFF

D gene: TRBD1
V gene: TRBV10-3
clone size: -
CDR3 length: 13
J gene: TRBJ1-2
CDR3 DNA: TGTGCCATCAGTGACGGGACAGCTCATGGCTACACCTTC
CDR3 protein: CAISDGTAHGYTF

D gene: -
V gene: TRBV7-9
clone size: few
CDR3 length: 15
J gene: TRBJ2-4
CDR3 DNA: TGCGCCAGCAGCCAACACCCGGAGATGCAAAACATTCAGTACTTC
CDR3 protein: CASSQHPEMQNIQYF

D gene: -
V gene: TRBV6-6
clone size: few
CDR3 length: 12
J gene: TRBJ2-7
CDR3 DNA: TGTGCCAGCAGTTATTCAGAGTACGAGCAGTACTTC
CDR3 protein: CASSYSEYEQYF

D gene: -
V gene: TRBV11-2
clone size: -
CDR3 length: 15
J gene: TRBJ2-1
CDR3 DNA: TGTGCCAGCAGCTTAGCCGGGAGCTCCTACAATGAGCAGTTCTTC
CDR3 protein: CASSLAGSSYNEQFF

D gene: -
V gene: TRBV10-3
clone size: -
CDR3 length: 17
J gene: TRBJ2-1
CDR3 DNA: TGTGCCATCAGCTCGGGTGGGGGACTGCGAGCCTACAATGAGCAGTTCTTC
CDR3 protein: CAISSGGGLRAYNEQFF

D gene: -
V gene: TRBV10-3
clone size: few
CDR3 length: 13
J gene: TRBJ1-2
CDR3 DNA: TGTGCCATCACTGGCGGGGCAGTGCGTGGCTACACCTTC
CDR3 protein: CAITGGAVRGYTF

D gene: TRBD1
V gene: TRBV19
clone size: few
CDR3 length: 16
J gene: TRBJ2-5
CDR3 DNA: TGTGCCAGTAGTGCCGCTCGGACAGGGGAGGGAGAGACCCAGTACTTC
CDR3 protein: CASSAARTGEGETQYF

D gene: -
V gene: TRBV18
clone size: -
CDR3 length: 15
J gene: TRBJ2-5
CDR3 DNA: TGTGCCAGCTCACCACGTCTGGGATGGGAAGAGACCCAGTACTTC
CDR3 protein: CASSPRLGWEETQYF

D gene: TRBD2
V gene: TRBV5-1
clone size: few
CDR3 length: 16
J gene: TRBJ2-3
CDR3 DNA: TGCGCCAGCAGCTGGGAGGGACTAGCGGGCACAGATACGCAGTATTTT
CDR3 protein: CASSWEGLAGTDTQYF

D gene: TRBD2
V gene: TRBV27
clone size: -
CDR3 length: 16
J gene: TRBJ2-7
CDR3 DNA: TGTGCCAGCAGTTTATCGCGGGGGACTAGTTGGTACGAGCAGTACTTC
CDR3 protein: CASSLSRGTSWYEQYF

D gene: TRBD2
V gene: TRBV2
clone size: -
CDR3 length: 12
J gene: TRBJ2-7
CDR3 DNA: TGTGCCAGCAGGATAGCGGGAGGGGAGCAGTACTTC
CDR3 protein: CASRIAGGEQYF

D gene: -
V gene: TRBV6-1
clone size: few
CDR3 length: 13
J gene: TRBJ1-2
CDR3 DNA: TGTGCCGGGCGAGTCTCCTCCAACTATGGCTACACCTTC
CDR3 protein: CAGRVSSNYGYTF

D gene: TRBD1
V gene: TRBV4-2
clone size: -
CDR3 length: 16
J gene: TRBJ1-3
CDR3 DNA: TGTGCCAGCAGCCAAGACGACAGGGCCACTGGAAACACCATATATTTT
CDR3 protein: CASSQDDRATGNTIYF